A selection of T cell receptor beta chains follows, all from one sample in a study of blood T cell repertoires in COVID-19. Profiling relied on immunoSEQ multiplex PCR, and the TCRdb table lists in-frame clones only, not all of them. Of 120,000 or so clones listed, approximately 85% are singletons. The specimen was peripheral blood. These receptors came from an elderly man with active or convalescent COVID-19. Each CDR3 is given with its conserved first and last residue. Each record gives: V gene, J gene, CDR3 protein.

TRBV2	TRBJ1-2	CASTGPDRVRGYTF
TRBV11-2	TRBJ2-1	CASSPGPDRGPYNEQFF
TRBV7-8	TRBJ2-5	CASSAGGAGWEETQYF
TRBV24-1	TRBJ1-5	CATSEGSRGQPQHF
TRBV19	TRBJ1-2	CASSSLEGKPNYGYTF
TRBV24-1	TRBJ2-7	CATQGPGYEQYF
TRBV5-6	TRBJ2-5	CASSLVGVAGVQETQYF
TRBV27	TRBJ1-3	CASSSNPGFLGNTIYF
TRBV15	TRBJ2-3	CATSRDEALISYF
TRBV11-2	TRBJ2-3	CASSLLAVPGTQYF
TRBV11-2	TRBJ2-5	CASSLDRELAGYQETQYF
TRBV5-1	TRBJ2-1	CASKSGLENEQFF
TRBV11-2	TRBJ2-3	CASSREFAQYF
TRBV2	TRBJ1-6	CASKKEGLMDSPLHF
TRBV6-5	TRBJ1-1	CASNRQPEAFF
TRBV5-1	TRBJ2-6	CASSSVSGISGANVLTF
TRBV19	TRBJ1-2	CASSIGQHYGYTF